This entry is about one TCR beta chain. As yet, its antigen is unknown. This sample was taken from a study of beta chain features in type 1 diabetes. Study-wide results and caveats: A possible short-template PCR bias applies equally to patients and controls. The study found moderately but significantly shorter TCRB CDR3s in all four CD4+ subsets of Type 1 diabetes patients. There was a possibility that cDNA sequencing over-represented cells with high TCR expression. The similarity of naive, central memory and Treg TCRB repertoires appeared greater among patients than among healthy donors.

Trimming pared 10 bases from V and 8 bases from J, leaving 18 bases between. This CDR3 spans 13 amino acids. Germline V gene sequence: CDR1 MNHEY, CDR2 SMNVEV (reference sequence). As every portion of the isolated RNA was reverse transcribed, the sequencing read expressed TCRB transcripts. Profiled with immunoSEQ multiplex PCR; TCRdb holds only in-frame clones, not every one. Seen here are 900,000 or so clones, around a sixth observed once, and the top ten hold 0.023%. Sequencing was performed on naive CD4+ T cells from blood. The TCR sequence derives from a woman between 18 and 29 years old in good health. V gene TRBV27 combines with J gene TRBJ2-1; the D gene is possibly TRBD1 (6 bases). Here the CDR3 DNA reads TGTGCCAACCGGACCGACAGGATTGATGAGCAGTTCTTC. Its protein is CANRTDRIDEQFF.